One sample yielded the 9 T cell receptor beta chains listed below, sequenced in a study of T-cell reconstitution after alpha-beta-depleted transplantation in children. This sample's TCRbeta library carried unique molecular identifier barcodes. TCRdb re-called the PCR reads through MiXCR, storing one row per CDR3 protein. The profile shows some 95,000 distinct CDR3 sequences, 23% of them singletons. The sequencing used PBMCs, collected before TCRalphabeta/CD19-depleted stem cell transplant. The receptor set was obtained from a boy aged 2 to 10 with acute lymphoblastic leukemia, due to receive a stem cell transplant.

The chain is built from TRBV6-5 and TRBJ2-4; tentatively, D is TRBD2 (6 bases). Germline V gene lookup returns CDR1 MNHEY and CDR2 SVGAGI. The CDR3 covers 17 residues. Trimming shortened V by 2 bases and J by 1 base, and 15 bases separated the two germline ends. CDR3 loop: CASSYNSGVRAKNIQYF. DNA for the CDR3: TGTGCCAGCAGTTACAACTCGGGGGTCCGGGCCAAAAACATTCAGTACTTC.

This clonotype was picked up a small number of times. The chain couples TRBV3-1 to TRBJ1-2; 7 nucleotides align to TRBD1. Germline loops: CDR1 LGHDT, CDR2 YNNKEL (reference sequence). This CDR3 is built from 16 residues. V was pared by 1 base and J by 5 bases, with 10 bases of the junction left unmatched. The CDR3 DNA sequence: TGTGCCAGCAGCCAAGCGGTAGTAGGGGGCTTGTATGGCTACACCTTC. Translating it yields CASSQAVVGGLYGYTF.

This clonotype has a handful of counts. J is TRBJ1-2 and V is TRBV28; no clear D. Germline lookup yields CDR1 MDHEN and CDR2 SYDVKM. V dropped 2 bases and J dropped 5 bases, with 6 bases sitting between them. This CDR3 is 12 amino acids long. As DNA, the CDR3 is TGTGCCAGCAGTTTAGCAGATTATGGCTACACCTTC. Translated: CASSLADYGYTF.

This clonotype has just a few counts. This CDR3 reads CASSLTGRIDYNEQFF. Here the CDR3 DNA reads TGTGCCAGCAGCTTAACAGGGAGGATAGATTACAATGAGCAGTTCTTC. This sequence joins TRBV7-2 and TRBJ2-1; D could derive from TRBD1 or TRBD2 (6 bases each). Germline assignment: CDR1 SGHTA and CDR2 FQGNSA. The CDR3 contains 16 residues. Trimming removed 2 bases from V and 4 bases from J, with 15 bases in between.

V and J are TRBV12-3 or TRBV12-4 and TRBJ2-5, with D tentatively TRBD2 (6 bases). V gave up 6 bases and J gave up 13 bases, with 18 bases separating them. This CDR3 is 12 amino acids long. The chain's CDR3 is CASSTTGSPPYF. CDR3 sequence (DNA): TGTGCCAGCAGCACGACCGGGAGCCCTCCGTACTTC.

This clonotype was counted many times. The rearrangement uses TRBV7-6 and TRBJ1-6; unclear D gene. V was pared by 1 base and J by 8 bases, with 9 bases between. Germline assignment: CDR1 SGHVS and CDR2 FNYEAQ. This CDR3 comprises 14 residues. The CDR3 DNA reads TGTGCCAGCAGCTTAGGGACCACGGATTCACCCCTCCACTTT. It codes for CASSLGTTDSPLHF.

V gene TRBV7-9 combines with J gene TRBJ2-7, with 9 bases identical to TRBD2. Germline V gene sequence: CDR1 SEHNR, CDR2 FQNEAQ (reference sequence). The V and J ends lost 4 bases and 1 base, in that order; junction bases with no gene match: 8. There are 16 residues in the CDR3. The CDR3 here is CASSSPTSGWSYEQYF. The CDR3 DNA follows: TGTGCCAGCAGCTCCCCAACTAGCGGGTGGTCCTACGAGCAGTACTTC.

The CDR3 is CSARDGFGVPGEQFF. The CDR3 coding sequence is TGCAGTGCTAGAGATGGTTTCGGGGTTCCGGGGGAGCAGTTCTTC. The J gene is TRBJ2-1, the V gene TRBV20-1; D is perhaps TRBD2 (5 bases). This CDR3 has 15 amino acids. Germline lookup yields CDR1 DFQATT and CDR2 SNEGSKA (reference sequence). V lost 0 bases, J lost 10 bases, and 19 bases lay in between.

V is TRBV7-9 and J is TRBJ2-1, with 8 bases fitting TRBD2. The germline gives CDR1 SEHNR, CDR2 FQNEAQ (reference sequence). V gave up 5 bases and J gave up 6 bases; unmatched junction bases: 6. CDR3 length: 14 amino acids. As DNA, the CDR3 is TGTGCCAGCAGCCCGAGCGGGAGTCGCAATGAGCAGTTCTTC. Its protein is CASSPSGSRNEQFF.